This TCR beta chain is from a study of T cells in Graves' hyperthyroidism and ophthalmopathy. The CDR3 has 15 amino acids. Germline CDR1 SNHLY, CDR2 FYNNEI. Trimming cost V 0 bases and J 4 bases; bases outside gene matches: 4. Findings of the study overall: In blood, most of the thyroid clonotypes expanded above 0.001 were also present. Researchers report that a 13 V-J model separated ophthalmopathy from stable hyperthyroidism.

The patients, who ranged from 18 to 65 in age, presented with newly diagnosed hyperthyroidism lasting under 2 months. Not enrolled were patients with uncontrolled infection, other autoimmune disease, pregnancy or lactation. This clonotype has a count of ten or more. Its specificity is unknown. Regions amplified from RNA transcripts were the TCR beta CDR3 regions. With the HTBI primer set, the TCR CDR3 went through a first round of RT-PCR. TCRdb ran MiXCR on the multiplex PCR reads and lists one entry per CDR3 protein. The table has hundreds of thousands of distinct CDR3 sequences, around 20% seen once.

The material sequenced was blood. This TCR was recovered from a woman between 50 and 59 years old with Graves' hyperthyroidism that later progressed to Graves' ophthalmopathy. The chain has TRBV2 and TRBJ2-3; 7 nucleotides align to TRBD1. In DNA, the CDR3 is TGTGCCAGCAGTGAAGCGCGCACAGGGGCAGATACGCAGTATTTT. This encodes CASSEARTGADTQYF.